The 29 T cell receptor beta chains listed next were all sequenced from one sample in a study of blood T cell repertoires in COVID-19. TCRdb's table, derived via immunoSEQ multiplex PCR, lists solely in-frame clones and lacks some. This sample has roughly 150,000 clones, with about 80% found just once. The material sequenced was peripheral blood. These receptors were collected from a man in his 60s with acute or convalescent COVID-19.

The rearrangement links TRBV5-8 to TRBJ1-5; possible D gene TRBD1, 5 bases. Germline lookup yields CDR1 SGHTS and CDR2 YDEGEE. CDR3 length: 17 residues. V shed 0 bases and J shed 6 bases, with 19 bases lying between them. DNA of the CDR3: TGTGCCAGCAGCTTGGGAACAGGAGGGTTTTCGAGTCAGCCCCAGCATTTT. Protein: CASSLGTGGFSSQPQHF.

This clone came up once. The chain uses TRBV19 and TRBJ1-4; 10 positions match TRBD1. The J segment lost 8 bases and the V segment lost 1 base, leaving 4 bases of the junction unmatched. From germline, CDR1 is LNHDA and CDR2 SQIVND (reference sequence). This CDR3 contains 15 residues. The CDR3 DNA is TGTGCCAGTAGTATAGGCGGGACAGGGGAGGAAAAACTGTTTTTT. Its protein is CASSIGGTGEEKLFF.

The genes are TRBV30 and TRBJ2-3; 12 bases map to TRBD2. V dropped 0 bases and J dropped 2; count of bases not matched to a gene: 3. Germline V gene lookup returns CDR1 GTSNPN and CDR2 SVGIG (reference sequence). There are 16 residues in the CDR3. CDR3 amino acids: CAWSVGLAGITDTQYF. CDR3 nucleotides: TGTGCCTGGAGTGTAGGACTAGCGGGAATCACAGATACGCAGTATTTT.

This chain uses TRBV30 with TRBJ1-6, with D perhaps TRBD1 (6 bases). Per germline, CDR1 GTSNPN and CDR2 SVGIG (reference sequence). The CDR3 is 17 residues long. V dropped 1 base and J dropped 2 bases, with 15 bases sitting between them. The CDR3 region is CAWSATLQGTYNSPLHF. As DNA, the CDR3 is TGTGCCTGGAGTGCCACTTTACAGGGAACCTATAATTCACCCCTCCACTTT.

The rearrangement uses TRBV20-1 and TRBJ2-4; 12 nucleotides line up with TRBD2. Trimming cost V 3 bases and J 0 bases; bases outside gene matches: 6. CDR1 is DFQATT, CDR2 SNEGSKA, per germline (reference sequence). The CDR3 covers 17 residues. Here the CDR3 reads CSASTSGGPLAKNIQYF. CDR3 in DNA: TGCAGTGCTAGTACTAGCGGGGGGCCCCTAGCCAAAAACATTCAGTACTTC.

This clone was counted many times. The V and J genes are TRBV7-8 and TRBJ2-7; weak D call: TRBD2 (5 bases). The CDR3 contains 12 residues. The V end was cut by 1 base, the J end by 7 bases, with 8 bases between. CDR1 is SGHVS, CDR2 FQNEAQ, per germline. The DNA of the CDR3 is TGTGCCAGCAGCTTAGACACGGGAGAGCAGTACTTC. Translation: CASSLDTGEQYF. Filled out from reference TRBV7-8 and TRBJ2-7, the complete variable domain reads GAGVSQSPRYKVAKRGQDVALRCDPISGHVSLFWYQQALGQGPEFLTYFQNEAQLDKSGLPSDRFFAERPEGSVSTLKIQRTQQEDSAVYLCASSLDTGEQYFGPGTRLTVT.

The rearrangement joins TRBV29-1 to TRBJ1-1; D is undetermined. Germline lookup yields CDR1 SQVTM and CDR2 ANQGSEA. The CDR3 is made up of 11 amino acids. Trimming pared 4 bases from V and 8 bases from J, leaving 11 bases between. CDR3 in amino acids: CSVAATREAFF. CDR3 coding DNA: TGCAGCGTTGCCGCTACGAGAGAAGCTTTCTTT.

The CDR3 nucleotides are TGTGCCAGCACCATCAGCTCTGGAAACACCATATATTTT. Its translation is CASTISSGNTIYF. This chain links TRBV7-2 with TRBJ1-3; D not certain. With 7 bases removed from V and 0 bases from J, the gap between germline ends came to 7 bases. The CDR3 length is 13 residues. The germline CDR1 and CDR2 sequences are SGHTA and FQGNSA.

The V and J genes are TRBV7-2 and TRBJ2-7; tentatively, D is TRBD2 (7 bases). Trimming removed 8 bases at V and 3 bases at J, with 14 bases between. Germline V gives CDR1 SGHTA, CDR2 FQGNSA. The CDR3 has 13 residues. CDR3 nucleotide sequence: TGTGCCAGCCGGGGGGCGTTACTCTACGAGCAGTACTTC. It translates to CASRGALLYEQYF. Variable domain in full (rest from reference TRBV7-2 and TRBJ2-7): GAGVSQSPSNKVTEKGKDVELRCDPISGHTALYWYRQSLGQGLEFLIYFQGNSAPDKSGLPSDRFSAERTGGSVSTLTIQRTQQEDSAVYLCASRGALLYEQYFGPGTRLTVT.

The chain links TRBV15 to TRBJ2-1; 12 bases are shared with TRBD2. Germline CDR1 is LNHNV and CDR2 is YYDKDF (reference sequence). The CDR3 has 18 amino acids. Trimming cost V 0 bases and J 3 bases; bases outside gene matches: 6. CDR3 sequence (DNA): TGTGCCACCAGCAGAGAGACTAGCGGGGGCCCTCTCTACAATGAGCAGTTCTTC. Its translation: CATSRETSGGPLYNEQFF.

This chain links TRBV10-3 with TRBJ2-7; TRBD2 matches 8 bases. V gave up 6 bases and J gave up 0 bases; unmatched junction bases: 7. The CDR3 is 15 amino acids. CDR1 and CDR2 from the germline V gene are ENHRY and SYGVKD. The CDR3 is CAIRDGGGFSYEQYF. Here the CDR3 DNA reads TGTGCCATCAGAGACGGCGGGGGGTTCTCCTACGAGCAGTACTTC.

This rearrangement joins TRBV5-1 to TRBJ2-1; D possibly corresponds to TRBD2 (6 bases). CDR3 size: 23 residues. Deletions cut 10 bases from V and 1 base from J, with 42 bases between. CDR1 SGHRS and CDR2 YFSETQ come from the germline V gene. This chain's CDR3 is CALPYVFRPGKEVLRDSYNEQFF. For the CDR3, the DNA is TGCGCCCTCCCTTACGTATTTAGGCCTGGCAAAGAGGTTTTGCGGGATTCCTACAATGAGCAGTTCTTC.

This chain joins TRBV29-1 and TRBJ1-2; no clear D gene. The CDR3 consists of 12 residues. CDR1 is SQVTM, CDR2 ANQGSEA, per germline. The V end lost 4 bases, the J end lost 6 bases, and 12 bases lay between the germline ends. CDR3 in amino acids: CSVVAEGHGYTF. CDR3 sequence (DNA): TGCAGCGTTGTAGCGGAAGGCCATGGCTACACCTTC. Together with reference TRBV29-1 and TRBJ1-2, the CDR3 gives the full variable domain: SAVISQKPSRDICQRGTSLTIQCQVDSQVTMMFWYRQQPGQSLTLIATANQGSEATYESGFVIDKFPISRPNLTFSTLTVSNMSPEDSSIYLCSVVAEGHGYTFGSGTRLTVV.

V and J are TRBV5-4 and TRBJ2-3; 7 bases match TRBD2. The CDR3 is 15 residues long. V shed 0 bases, J shed 5 bases, and the junction held 6 bases outside the gene matches. Germline V gives CDR1 SGHNT, CDR2 YYREEE (reference sequence). The CDR3 DNA reads as TGTGCCAGCAGCTTGGAGCGGGGCAAGGGAGATACGCAGTATTTT. This codes for CASSLERGKGDTQYF.

This clone was recorded only once. The CDR3 here is CASSVGSPGGPLHF. Written as DNA, the CDR3 is TGTGCCAGCAGCGTAGGATCCCCCGGAGGACCCCTCCACTTT. The genes are TRBV9 and TRBJ1-6; no firm D call. Deletions cut 0 bases from V and 12 bases from J, with 13 bases between. CDR1 is SGDLS, CDR2 YYNGEE, per germline. The CDR3 loop spans 14 amino acids.

The chain joins TRBV10-3 to TRBJ2-2, with D unclear. Trimming pared 4 bases from V and 5 bases from J, leaving 11 bases between. Germline loops: CDR1 ENHRY, CDR2 SYGVKD. The CDR3 has 14 residues. The CDR3 nucleotides are TGTGCCATCAGTGTGGCGGAAAATACCGGGGAGCTGTTTTTT. Its protein is CAISVAENTGELFF.

As DNA, the CDR3 is TGTGCCACCAGTGATTCCCCCGGACAGGATAACTATGGCTACACCTTC. It is translated as CATSDSPGQDNYGYTF. V is TRBV24-1 and J is TRBJ1-2; 7 positions agree with TRBD1. V was clipped by 2 bases and J by 1 base; unmatched bases: 6. CDR3 length: 16 amino acids. Germline loops: CDR1 KGHDR, CDR2 SFDVKD.

The J gene is TRBJ1-1, the V gene TRBV7-8; TRBD1 aligns across 7 bases. CDR1 SGHVS and CDR2 FQNEAQ come from the germline V gene. This CDR3 comprises 14 residues. After removal of 8 bases from V and 5 bases from J, the junction contained 11 bases not matched to a gene. The chain's CDR3 is CASGILNRGTEAFF. CDR3 in DNA: TGTGCCAGCGGCATACTGAACAGGGGAACTGAAGCTTTCTTT.

This rearrangement joins TRBV6-2 or TRBV6-3 to TRBJ2-1, with 12 nucleotides matching TRBD2. Germline V gene sequence: CDR1 MNHEY, CDR2 SVGEGT. Losses at the gene ends were 2 bases for V and 15 bases for J; bases not matched to a gene: 11. The CDR3 has 15 residues. The CDR3 nucleotides are TGTGCCAGCAGTTACCCAGGGACTAGCGGGTTGATGGCGTTCTTC. It translates to CASSYPGTSGLMAFF.

The rearrangement links TRBV5-4 to TRBJ1-6; possible D gene TRBD1, 6 bases. V was pared by 4 bases and J by 9 bases, with 17 bases between. This CDR3 region has 15 residues. The germline V gene encodes CDR1 SGHNT and CDR2 YYREEE (reference sequence). The CDR3 coding sequence is TGTGCCAGCAGCCCGGCGACAGGTCTTGGTTCACCCCTCCACTTT. Residues: CASSPATGLGSPLHF.

V usage is TRBV5-1 and J usage is TRBJ2-3; D may be TRBD2 (5 bases). V was pared by 4 bases and J by 1 base, with 10 bases between. The length of the CDR3 is 14 residues. The V gene's germline CDR1 is SGHRS and CDR2 YFSETQ. In nucleotides, the CDR3 is TGCGCCAGCAGCCGGGGTTCGGGCACAGATACGCAGTATTTT. It is translated as CASSRGSGTDTQYF.

The chain joins TRBV4-2 to TRBJ2-2; 7 nucleotides match TRBD2. Germline values: CDR1 LGHNA, CDR2 YNFKEQ. Trimming removed 4 bases from V and 4 bases from J; junction bases left unmatched: 3. CDR3 length: 14 amino acids. The chain's CDR3 is CASSLGGSTGELFF. Written as DNA, the CDR3 is TGTGCCAGCAGCCTGGGGGGGAGCACCGGGGAGCTGTTTTTT.

The V and J genes are TRBV28 and TRBJ1-6; TRBD1 matches 8 bases. The CDR3 length is 14 residues. The V segment lost 6 bases and the J segment 7 bases; nucleotides outside the gene matches: 5. The germline CDR1 and CDR2 sequences are MDHEN and SYDVKM. The CDR3 region has the DNA TGTGCCAGCAGACCGGGACAGGCCAATTCACCCCTCCACTTT. It translates to CASRPGQANSPLHF.

The chain recombines TRBV2 with TRBJ1-5; D is ambiguous. The length of the CDR3 is 11 residues. CDR1 and CDR2 (germline): SNHLY, FYNNEI. V shed 4 bases and J shed 6 bases, with 4 bases lying between them. The CDR3 sequence: CASSAGQPQHF. The CDR3 region has the DNA TGTGCCAGCAGTGCCGGTCAGCCCCAGCATTTT.

V and J are TRBV2 and TRBJ2-5; 10 nucleotides agree with TRBD1. V lost 9 bases and J lost 2; bases outside the gene matches: 6. The CDR3 extends over 14 amino acids. The germline CDR1 and CDR2 sequences are SNHLY and FYNNEI. In nucleotides, the CDR3 is TGTGCCAGTAAGACAGGGGGCGTACAAGAGACCCAGTACTTC. Amino acids: CASKTGGVQETQYF. Full variable domain (outside the CDR3, taken from reference TRBV2 and TRBJ2-5): EPEVTQTPSHQVTQMGQEVILRCVPISNHLYFYWYRQILGQKVEFLVSFYNNEISEKSEIFDDQFSVERPDGSNFTLKIRSTKLEDSAMYFCASKTGGVQETQYFGPGTRLLVL.

In its sample, this clone was seen a few times. The CDR3 DNA reads as TGTGCCAGCAGTGCGGGCGGGGGAAGGGCAGATACGCAGTATTTT. Translated: CASSAGGGRADTQYF. The V call is TRBV2, the J call TRBJ2-3; TRBD2 aligns across 7 bases. CDR3 length: 15 amino acids. The germline CDR1 and CDR2 sequences are SNHLY and FYNNEI. J gave up 4 bases and V 4 bases, and 8 bases lay outside the gene matches.

The chain carries TRBV5-1 and TRBJ1-5; 7 positions agree with TRBD1. The length of the CDR3 is 15 residues. Looked up from germline, CDR1 is SGHRS and CDR2 is YFSETQ. The V gene end was trimmed by 8 bases and the J gene end by 8 bases; junction bases not matched to a gene: 16. CDR3 sequence (DNA): TGCGCCAGAACCGTACGAACGGACAGGTGTGAGCCCCAGCATTTT. It yields the protein CARTVRTDRCEPQHF.

This clone was observed a handful of times. This chain links TRBV7-3 with TRBJ2-1; 8 bases are a match to TRBD2. With V trimmed by 1 base and J by 7 bases, 9 bases remained unmatched. The CDR3 loop spans 16 amino acids. Germline V CDR1 and CDR2: SGHTA, FQGTGA. The CDR3 nucleotides read TGTGCCAGCAGCTTAAATCCAGCGGGAGTGTCAAATGAGCAGTTCTTC. Translating gives CASSLNPAGVSNEQFF.

The chain joins TRBV5-6 to TRBJ2-7, with D possibly TRBD1 on 5 matching bases. This CDR3 is 16 amino acids long. V lost 2 bases, J lost 0 bases, and 15 bases lay in between. Germline V CDR1 and CDR2: SGHDT, YYEEEE. The CDR3 region is CASSFLAQGSSYEQYF. The CDR3 DNA follows: TGTGCCAGCAGCTTTTTGGCGCAGGGAAGCTCCTACGAGCAGTACTTC.